Below, 25 T cell receptor beta chains from the same sample are listed, as sequenced in a study of post-analysis software for immune sequencing data. Unique molecular identifiers tagged the TCR beta cDNA libraries. TCRdb passed the PCR reads through MiXCR, listing each CDR3 protein once. The sample lists some 890,000 distinct CDR3 sequences, about 53% occurring once. Findings of the study overall: Compared with controls, patients had more of 4 to 6 TRBV segments, including TRBV5-6, TRBV5-1 and TRBV20-1.

Their cognate antigens are unknown. Sequencing was carried out using blood. The receptors were sampled from a girl aged 5-17 years with multiple sclerosis.

This clonotype was counted only a few times. V gene TRBV6-2 or TRBV6-3 combines with J gene TRBJ2-7, with no clear D. CDR3 length equals 14 residues. Trimming cost V 2 bases and J 0 bases, with 8 bases left between them. In germline, CDR1 is MNHEY, CDR2 SVGEGT. The CDR3, as DNA: TGTGCCAGCAGTTACGGGCTACCCTCCTACGAGCAGTACTTC. Its translation: CASSYGLPSYEQYF.

The chain has TRBV7-8 and TRBJ2-2; D may be TRBD2 (6 bases). In germline, CDR1 is SGHVS, CDR2 FQNEAQ. The V end was cut by 5 bases, the J end by 3 bases, with 13 bases between. The CDR3 sequence is 15 residues long. CDR3 sequence: CASSPAGPYTGELFF. The CDR3, as DNA: TGTGCCAGCAGCCCCGCGGGGCCGTACACCGGGGAGCTGTTTTTT.

The chain joins TRBV29-1 to TRBJ1-5; perhaps TRBD1 as D (5 bases). Looked up from germline, CDR1 is SQVTM and CDR2 is ANQGSEA. V lost 8 bases and J 5 bases, leaving 19 bases between the germline ends. The CDR3 covers 14 residues. CDR3 in amino acids: CSTQGPGEHQPQHF. The CDR3 DNA follows: TGCAGCACACAAGGACCGGGGGAGCATCAGCCCCAGCATTTT.

A few counts support this clonotype. The chain joins TRBV25-1 to TRBJ2-5; D not resolved. This CDR3 contains 15 residues. Per germline, CDR1 MGHDK and CDR2 SYGVNS. Trimming stripped 4 bases from V and 7 bases from J, with 19 bases between. The chain's CDR3 is CASSGFTGVPLTQYF. CDR3 bases: TGTGCCAGCAGTGGATTTACTGGGGTTCCCCTGACCCAGTACTTC.

This chain joins TRBV5-1 and TRBJ1-2; D is uncertain. From germline, CDR1 is SGHRS and CDR2 YFSETQ. Trimming removed 2 bases from V and 2 bases from J, with 19 bases in between. The length of the CDR3 is 17 residues. The CDR3 DNA reads TGCGCCAGCAGCTTCAGCCCTACGGACCTCATCAACTATGGCTACACCTTC. Protein product: CASSFSPTDLINYGYTF.

This clonotype was observed a handful of times. The chain carries TRBV7-6 and TRBJ2-6; D is perhaps TRBD2 (5 bases). Germline V lookup: CDR1 SGHVS, CDR2 FNYEAQ. The germline V and J ends were trimmed by 2 bases and 5 bases, with 13 bases remaining between them. The CDR3 totals 16 residues. The CDR3 loop reads CASSLPEDLRANVLTF. Here the CDR3 DNA reads TGTGCCAGCAGCTTACCGGAGGACCTCCGGGCCAACGTCCTGACTTTC.

The chain has TRBV12-5 and TRBJ2-1; TRBD2 aligns across 8 bases. CDR1 is LGHNT and CDR2 is FRNRAP in the germline V gene. The CDR3 covers 15 residues. The J segment lost 8 bases and the V segment lost 4 bases, leaving 10 bases of the junction unmatched. The CDR3 DNA reads as TGTGCTAGTGGTTCCCTCAGGACTAGCTTCGATGAGCAGTTCTTC. As protein: CASGSLRTSFDEQFF. The full variable domain, with the rest looked up from reference TRBV12-5 and TRBJ2-1, is DARVTQTPRHKVTEMGQEVTMRCQPILGHNTVFWYRQTMMQGLELLAYFRNRAPLDDSGMPKDRFSAEMPDATLATLKIQPSEPRDSAVYFCASGSLRTSFDEQFFGPGTRLTVL.

This clonotype was counted between two and nine times. The rearrangement joins TRBV7-3 to TRBJ2-4; D might be TRBD1 (6 bases). V was shortened by 5 bases and J by 7 bases, with 15 bases between the two germline ends. Germline V CDR1 and CDR2: SGHTA, FQGTGA. CDR3 length equals 14 residues. The CDR3 sequence is CASSRSGQPNIQYF. Written as DNA, the CDR3 is TGTGCCAGCAGCCGTTCGGGACAACCTAACATTCAGTACTTC.

This clonotype was counted only a few times. The chain recombines TRBV20-1 with TRBJ2-5; D is uncertain. CDR1 is DFQATT and CDR2 is SNEGSKA in the germline V gene (reference sequence). CDR3 size: 11 residues. V was cut by 3 bases and J by 7 bases, with 9 bases left in between. Here the CDR3 reads CSASSTATQYF. For the CDR3, the DNA is TGCAGTGCTAGTTCTACGGCGACCCAGTACTTC.

CDR3 sequence: CSVGTGTSGHNEQFF. The CDR3 DNA sequence: TGCAGCGTTGGTACCGGGACTAGCGGTCACAATGAGCAGTTCTTC. The chain couples TRBV29-1 to TRBJ2-1; TRBD2 agrees at 11 bases. V trimming: 4 bases; J trimming: 5 bases; junction bases outside the gene matches: 7. The CDR3 covers 15 residues. Germline CDR1 reads SQVTM; CDR2 reads ANQGSEA.

This chain connects TRBV7-9 to TRBJ2-5; 10 bases are a match to TRBD2. The J call could be wrong; TRBJ2-7 is a better fit for the DNA end. The CDR3 spans 18 residues. Per germline, CDR1 SEHNR and CDR2 FQNEAQ (reference sequence). The CDR3 region has the DNA TGTGCCAGCAGCTTAGGGGGGATTTCAAGGACTAGCGGCTACGAGCAGTACTTC. It yields the protein CASSLGGISRTSGYEQYF.

In this sample, this clonotype turned up once. The chain employs TRBV7-3 and TRBJ2-6, with unresolved D. Trimming cost V 2 bases and J 0 bases, with 11 bases left between them. CDR3 length: 17 amino acids. CDR1 is SGHTA, CDR2 FQGTGA, per germline. CDR3 nucleotides: TGTGCCAGCAGCTTAGGACGCTTACGCTCTGGGGCCAACGTCCTGACTTTC. It specifies CASSLGRLRSGANVLTF.

The CDR3 loop is CASSLAGAGYEQYF. CDR3 DNA: TGTGCCAGCAGCTTAGCGGGAGCTGGGTACGAGCAGTACTTC. The chain has TRBV7-9 and TRBJ2-7; tentative D call: TRBD2 (5 bases). The V end was cut by 0 bases, the J end by 4 bases, with 10 bases between. Germline V gene lookup returns CDR1 SEHNR and CDR2 FQNEAQ (reference sequence). CDR3 size: 14 residues.

A note on this clonotype: One junction end does not reproduce the germline sequence, and a read error may be involved. The chain links TRBV5-1 to TRBJ2-7; D ambiguous. The germline gives CDR1 SGHRS, CDR2 YFSETQ. This CDR3 has 11 amino acids. Written as DNA, the CDR3 is TGCGCCAGCAGTTCTTCCTACGAGCGGTACTTC. It yields the protein CASSSSYERYF.

The chain uses TRBV10-3 and TRBJ1-2; possible D gene TRBD1, 6 bases. Germline CDR1 ENHRY, CDR2 SYGVKD. This CDR3 is 14 amino acids long. V lost 6 bases and J 2 bases, leaving 13 bases between the germline ends. In DNA form, the CDR3 reads TGTGCCATCAGGAGGGGGGTTGGAAACTATGGCTACACCTTC. As protein: CAIRRGVGNYGYTF.

The chain has TRBV20-1 and TRBJ2-1, with a weak D call TRBD2 (6 bases). CDR1 and CDR2 (germline): DFQATT, SNEGSKA (reference sequence). The ends were cut back, 5 bases at V and 12 bases at J, with 26 bases in the middle. This CDR3 has 15 amino acids. CDR3 sequence reads: CSAGGYRDSPYTQFF. As DNA, the CDR3 is TGCAGTGCTGGGGGGTACCGGGACTCACCCTATACGCAGTTCTTC.

This clonotype turned up a few times. This chain connects TRBV20-1 to TRBJ2-7, with D unclear. This CDR3 contains 12 residues. Germline-derived CDR1 and CDR2 are DFQATT and SNEGSKA (reference sequence). CDR3: CSFRALSYEQYF. The CDR3 bases are TGCAGCTTCCGGGCACTATCCTACGAGCAGTACTTC.

The V gene is TRBV5-1, the J gene TRBJ2-3; D could derive from TRBD1 or TRBD2 (5 bases each). This CDR3 has 16 residues. In germline, CDR1 is SGHRS, CDR2 YFSETQ. V was pared by 5 bases and J by 4 bases, with 20 bases between. The CDR3 DNA reads as TGCGCCAGCAGTTCCTCCCGGGACCGGCGGTCAGATACGCAGTATTTT. The encoded protein is CASSSSRDRRSDTQYF.

The chain combines TRBV29-1 with TRBJ2-1, with 9 nucleotides matching TRBD2. Trimming cost V 2 bases and J 4 bases; bases outside gene matches: 15. The V gene's germline CDR1 is SQVTM and CDR2 ANQGSEA. The CDR3 covers 18 residues. The CDR3: CSVERLGPAGGGYNEQFF. CDR3 coding DNA: TGCAGCGTTGAAAGATTGGGCCCAGCGGGGGGTGGGTACAATGAGCAGTTCTTC.

The V call is TRBV29-1, the J call TRBJ2-2; 10 bases fit TRBD2. Looked up from germline, CDR1 is SQVTM and CDR2 is ANQGSEA. Germline trimming cut 4 bases from V and 0 bases from J; bases unmatched to any gene: 5. The CDR3 is 16 amino acids. The CDR3 nucleotides are TGCAGCGTTGTTGCTAGCGGGGGCCCGAACACCGGGGAGCTGTTTTTT. Translation: CSVVASGGPNTGELFF.

The chain is built from TRBV4-2 and TRBJ2-3, with 7 positions matching TRBD2. V dropped 6 bases and J dropped 9; count of bases not matched to a gene: 12. CDR1 LGHNA and CDR2 YNFKEQ come from the germline V gene. This CDR3 is built from 14 residues. CDR3 nucleotides: TGTGCCAGCAGGGGCGGCGGGAGTAGCTTGACGCAGTATTTT. Residues: CASRGGGSSLTQYF.

The genes are TRBV18 and TRBJ2-1; D ambiguous. The DNA end lines up better with TRBJ2-7; the J call may be wrong. Per the germline V gene, CDR1 is KGHSH and CDR2 is LQKENI. This CDR3 contains 14 residues. CDR3 DNA: TGTGCCAGCTCACCACGCCAGCTAGGCTACGAGCAGTACTTC. It is translated as CASSPRQLGYEQYF.

V usage is TRBV7-6 and J usage is TRBJ2-7, with 12 bases identical to TRBD2. The CDR3 spans 17 residues. Germline-derived CDR1 and CDR2 are SGHVS and FNYEAQ. V shed 3 bases, J shed 5 bases, and the junction held 11 bases outside the gene matches. Here the CDR3 reads CASSLGGLAGFSDEQYF. The CDR3 DNA reads TGTGCCAGCAGCTTGGGAGGACTAGCGGGATTCTCTGACGAGCAGTACTTC.

This clonotype has a handful of counts. This chain uses TRBV5-1 with TRBJ2-5; the match to TRBD1 covers 9 bases. V shed 4 bases and J 7 bases; nucleotides not matched to a gene: 23. Per germline, CDR1 SGHRS and CDR2 YFSETQ. The CDR3 totals 19 residues. The CDR3 DNA reads as TGCGCCAGCAGCCCACAAGTCCCGGGACAGGGCCTCACGATTTTGACCCAGTACTTC. Translation: CASSPQVPGQGLTILTQYF. The variable domain in full, completed from reference TRBV5-1 and TRBJ2-5, reads KAGVTQTPRYLIKTRGQQVTLSCSPISGHRSVSWYQQTPGQGLQFLFEYFSETQRNKGNFPGRFSGRQFSNSRSEMNVSTLELGDSALYLCASSPQVPGQGLTILTQYFGPGTRLLVL.

This chain uses TRBV5-1 with TRBJ2-1; 13 bases fit TRBD2. Germline V gene sequence: CDR1 SGHRS, CDR2 YFSETQ. V dropped 4 bases and J dropped 0; count of bases not matched to a gene: 10. The CDR3 consists of 19 residues. The CDR3 here is CASSPRTSGRFGSYNEQFF. The CDR3 DNA sequence: TGCGCCAGCAGCCCACGGACTAGCGGGAGATTTGGCTCCTACAATGAGCAGTTCTTC.